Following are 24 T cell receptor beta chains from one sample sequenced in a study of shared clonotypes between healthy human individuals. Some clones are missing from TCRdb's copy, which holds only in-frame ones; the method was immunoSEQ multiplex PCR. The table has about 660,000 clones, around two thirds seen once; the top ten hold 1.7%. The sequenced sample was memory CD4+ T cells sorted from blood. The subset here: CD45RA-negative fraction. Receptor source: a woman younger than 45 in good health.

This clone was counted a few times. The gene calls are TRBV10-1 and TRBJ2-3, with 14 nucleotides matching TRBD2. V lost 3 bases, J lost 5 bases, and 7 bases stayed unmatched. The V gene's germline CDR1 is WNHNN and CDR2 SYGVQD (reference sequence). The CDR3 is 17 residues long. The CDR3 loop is CASSEWTSGRSRDTQYF. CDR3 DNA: TGCGCCAGCAGTGAATGGACTAGCGGGAGGTCCAGAGATACGCAGTATTTT.

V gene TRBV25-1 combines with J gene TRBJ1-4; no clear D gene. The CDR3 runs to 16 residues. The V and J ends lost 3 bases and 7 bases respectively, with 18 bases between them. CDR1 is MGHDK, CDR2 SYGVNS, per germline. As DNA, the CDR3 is TGTGCCAGCAGTGATCTCCGGACTGGGTACGGTGAAAAACTGTTTTTT. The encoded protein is CASSDLRTGYGEKLFF.

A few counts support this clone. Here the CDR3 reads CASRRTGGAYTQYF. CDR3 nucleotides: TGTGCCAGCCGACGGACAGGGGGCGCTTATACGCAGTATTTT. The chain employs TRBV2 and TRBJ2-3, with 11 nucleotides matching TRBD1. The CDR3 spans 14 residues. Losses at the gene ends were 8 bases for V and 7 bases for J; bases not matched to a gene: 8. Germline CDR1 is SNHLY and CDR2 is FYNNEI.

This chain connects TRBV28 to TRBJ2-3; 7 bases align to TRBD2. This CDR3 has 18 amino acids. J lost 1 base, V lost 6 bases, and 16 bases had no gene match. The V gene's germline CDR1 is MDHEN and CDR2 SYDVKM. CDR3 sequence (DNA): TGTGCCAGCAGGGTGGGCGGGAGCGGGAATATGGGCACAGATACGCAGTATTTT. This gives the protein CASRVGGSGNMGTDTQYF.

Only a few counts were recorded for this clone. For the CDR3, the DNA is TGTGCCAGCAGCTCGACGACTTACACAGATACGCAGTATTTT. Its protein is CASSSTTYTDTQYF. The chain is built from TRBV7-8 and TRBJ2-3; D not certain. The CDR3 runs to 14 residues. Germline assignment: CDR1 SGHVS and CDR2 FQNEAQ. V gave up 4 bases and J gave up 2 bases, with 10 bases separating them.

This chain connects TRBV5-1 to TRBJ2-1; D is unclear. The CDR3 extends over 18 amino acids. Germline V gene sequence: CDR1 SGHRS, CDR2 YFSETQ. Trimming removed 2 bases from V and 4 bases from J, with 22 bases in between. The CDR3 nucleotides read TGCGCCAGCAGCTTTATAACACGGCTAGGCGGTTTTTACAATGAGCAGTTCTTC. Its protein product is CASSFITRLGGFYNEQFF.

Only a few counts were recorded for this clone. CDR3 in DNA: TGTGCCAGCAGTTTAATGCGCACTGAAGCTTTCTTT. As protein: CASSLMRTEAFF. The V call is TRBV28, the J call TRBJ1-1; D gene unclear. CDR1 and CDR2 (germline): MDHEN, SYDVKM. The CDR3 contains 12 residues. The V end was cut by 2 bases, the J end by 4 bases, with 5 bases between.

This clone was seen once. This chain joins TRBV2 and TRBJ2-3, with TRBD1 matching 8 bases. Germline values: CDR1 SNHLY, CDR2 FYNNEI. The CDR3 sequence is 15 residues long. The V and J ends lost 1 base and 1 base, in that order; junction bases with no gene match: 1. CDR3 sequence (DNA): TGTGCCAGCAGTGAAGGGACAGGGCGCACAGATACGCAGTATTTT. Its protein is CASSEGTGRTDTQYF.

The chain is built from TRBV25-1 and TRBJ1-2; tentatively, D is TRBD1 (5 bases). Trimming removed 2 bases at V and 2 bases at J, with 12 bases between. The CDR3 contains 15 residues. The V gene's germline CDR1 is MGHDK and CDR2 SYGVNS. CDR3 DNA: TGTGCCAGCAGTGAAGGGGTAGGGGTAAACTATGGCTACACCTTC. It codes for CASSEGVGVNYGYTF.

The CDR3 DNA reads as TGTGCCAGCAGCCTAAACGACGGGTACAATGAGCAGTTCTTC. Amino acid sequence: CASSLNDGYNEQFF. The chain uses TRBV11-3 and TRBJ2-1; no clear D. CDR1 and CDR2 (germline): SGHNT, YENEEA. This CDR3 contains 14 residues. V dropped 5 bases and J dropped 4 bases, with 12 bases sitting between them.

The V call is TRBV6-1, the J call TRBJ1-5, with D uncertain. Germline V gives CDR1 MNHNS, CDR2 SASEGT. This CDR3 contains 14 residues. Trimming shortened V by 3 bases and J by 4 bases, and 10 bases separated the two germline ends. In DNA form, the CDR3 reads TGTGCCAGCAGTGAGAAGCCGGGGAATCAGCCCCAGCATTTT. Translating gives CASSEKPGNQPQHF.

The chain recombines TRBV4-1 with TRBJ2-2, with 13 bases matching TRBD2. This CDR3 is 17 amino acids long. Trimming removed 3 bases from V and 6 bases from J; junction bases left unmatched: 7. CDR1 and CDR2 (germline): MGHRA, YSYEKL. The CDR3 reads CASSHGLAGVVAGELFF. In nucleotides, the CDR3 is TGCGCCAGCAGCCACGGACTAGCGGGAGTAGTTGCCGGGGAGCTGTTTTTT.

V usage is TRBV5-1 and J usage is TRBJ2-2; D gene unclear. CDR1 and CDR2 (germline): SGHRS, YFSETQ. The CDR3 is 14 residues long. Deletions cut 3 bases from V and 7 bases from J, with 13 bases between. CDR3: CASSSPSLVGELFF. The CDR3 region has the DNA TGCGCCAGCAGCTCCCCCTCCCTAGTCGGGGAGCTGTTTTTT.

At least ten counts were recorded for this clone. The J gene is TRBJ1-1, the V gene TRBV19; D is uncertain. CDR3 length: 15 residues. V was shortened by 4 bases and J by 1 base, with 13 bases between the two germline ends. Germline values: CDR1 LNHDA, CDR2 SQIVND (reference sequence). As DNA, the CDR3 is TGTGCCAGTAGTAAGCCGTCAGCGCCGAACACTGAAGCTTTCTTT. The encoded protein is CASSKPSAPNTEAFF.

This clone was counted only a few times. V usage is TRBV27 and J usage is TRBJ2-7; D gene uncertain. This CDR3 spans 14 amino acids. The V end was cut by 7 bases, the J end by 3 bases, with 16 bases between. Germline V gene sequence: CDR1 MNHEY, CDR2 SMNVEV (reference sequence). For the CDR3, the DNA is TGTGCCAGCATGCCCGGCCGATTCCACTACGAGCAGTACTTC. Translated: CASMPGRFHYEQYF.

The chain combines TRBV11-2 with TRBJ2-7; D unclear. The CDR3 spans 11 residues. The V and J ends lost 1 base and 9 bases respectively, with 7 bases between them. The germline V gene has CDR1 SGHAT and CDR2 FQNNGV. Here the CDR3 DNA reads TGTGCCAGCAGCTTAGGCGGCGGGCAGTACTTC. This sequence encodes CASSLGGGQYF.

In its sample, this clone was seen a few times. Here the CDR3 DNA reads TGTGCCAGCAGCGCGGCGACAGGGGGAACAGATACGCAGTATTTT. This sequence encodes CASSAATGGTDTQYF. The chain uses TRBV9 and TRBJ2-3; TRBD1 aligns across 9 bases. The germline V gene encodes CDR1 SGDLS and CDR2 YYNGEE. This CDR3 region has 15 residues. Trimming took 3 bases from V and 3 from J; bases not matched to a gene: 5.

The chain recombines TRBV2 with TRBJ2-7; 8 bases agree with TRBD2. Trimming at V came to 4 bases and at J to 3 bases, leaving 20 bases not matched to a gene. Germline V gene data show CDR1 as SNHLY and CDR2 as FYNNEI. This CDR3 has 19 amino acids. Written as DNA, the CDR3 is TGTGCCAGCAGTGTGGGGTTGGTTTACCGGGAGGGTGTGAGCTACGAGCAGTACTTC. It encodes CASSVGLVYREGVSYEQYF.

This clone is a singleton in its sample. DNA for the CDR3: TGTGCCAGCAAACTAGCGGGAGGGCCAGAGACCCAGTACTTC. This codes for CASKLAGGPETQYF. The rearrangement uses TRBV2 and TRBJ2-5; 13 bases line up with TRBD2. The CDR3 loop spans 14 amino acids. V lost 7 bases and J lost 4; bases outside the gene matches: 3. Germline CDR1 SNHLY, CDR2 FYNNEI.

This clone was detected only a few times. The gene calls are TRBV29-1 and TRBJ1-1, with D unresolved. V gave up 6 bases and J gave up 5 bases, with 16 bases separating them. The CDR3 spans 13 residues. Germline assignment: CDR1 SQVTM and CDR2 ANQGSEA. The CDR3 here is CSVKVNAGTEAFF. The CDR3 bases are TGCAGCGTCAAAGTTAACGCGGGGACTGAAGCTTTCTTT.

CDR3 protein: CASSRLNRVRDEQFF. The CDR3 DNA sequence: TGTGCCAGCTCAAGGTTGAACCGGGTGAGGGATGAGCAGTTCTTC. The rearrangement links TRBV27 to TRBJ2-1; possible D gene TRBD2, 5 bases. CDR1 MNHEY and CDR2 SMNVEV come from the germline V gene (reference sequence). The CDR3 has 15 residues. Trimming shortened V by 8 bases and J by 8 bases, and 22 bases separated the two germline ends.

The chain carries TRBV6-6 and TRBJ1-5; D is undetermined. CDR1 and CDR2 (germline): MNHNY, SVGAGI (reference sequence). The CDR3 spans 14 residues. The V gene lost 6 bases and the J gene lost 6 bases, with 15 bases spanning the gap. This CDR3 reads CASSRNTNGQPQHF. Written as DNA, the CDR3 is TGTGCCAGCAGCAGAAACACCAACGGTCAGCCCCAGCATTTT.

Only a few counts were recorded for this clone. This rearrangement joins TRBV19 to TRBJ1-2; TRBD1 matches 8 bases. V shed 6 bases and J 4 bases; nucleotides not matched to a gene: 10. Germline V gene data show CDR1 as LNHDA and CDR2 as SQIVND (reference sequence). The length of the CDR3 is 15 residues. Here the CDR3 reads CASSFLGQAAYGYTF. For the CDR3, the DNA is TGTGCCAGTAGCTTCTTGGGACAGGCGGCCTATGGCTACACCTTC.

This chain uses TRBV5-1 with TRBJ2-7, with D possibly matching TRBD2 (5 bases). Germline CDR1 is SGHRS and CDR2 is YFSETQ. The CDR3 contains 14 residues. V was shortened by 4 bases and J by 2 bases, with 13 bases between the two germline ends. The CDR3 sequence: CASSGGLLTYEQYF. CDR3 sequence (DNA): TGCGCCAGCAGCGGTGGACTCCTCACCTACGAGCAGTACTTC.